The next 12 T cell receptor beta chains were all read from a single sample in a study of shared clonotypes between healthy human individuals. The table came from immunoSEQ multiplex PCR; TCRdb's copy has only in-frame clones and leaves some out. This sample yields approximately 250,000 clones, of which over 60% are seen a single time; around 10% belongs to the top ten. The sequenced sample was memory CD4+ T cells sorted from blood. Stated subset: CD45RA-negative fraction. These receptors were obtained from a man aged 30 to 45 in good health.

The V gene is TRBV28, the J gene TRBJ2-7; no reliable D call. The CDR3 contains 14 residues. Trimming cost V 7 bases and J 6 bases, with 19 bases left between them. Germline V gene sequence: CDR1 MDHEN, CDR2 SYDVKM. In DNA form, the CDR3 reads TGTGCCAGCACCCTCAGCGTGGAGATGAGCGAGCAGTACTTC. This translates into CASTLSVEMSEQYF. Looking up the rest from reference TRBV28 and TRBJ2-7 gives the full variable domain: DVKVTQSSRYLVKRTGEKVFLECVQDMDHENMFWYRQDPGLGLRLIYFSYDVKMKEKGDIPEGYSVSREKKERFSLILESASTNQTSMYLCASTLSVEMSEQYFGPGTRLTVT.

This clone has just a few counts. The gene calls are TRBV27 and TRBJ2-1; 7 positions agree with TRBD1. This CDR3 contains 16 residues. J was trimmed by 3 bases and V by 4 bases; bases with no gene match: 9. Per germline, CDR1 MNHEY and CDR2 SMNVEV (reference sequence). As DNA, the CDR3 is TGTGCCAGCAGTTCCCTGGACAGGACCCTCTACAATGAGCAGTTCTTC. Its protein is CASSSLDRTLYNEQFF.

The chain links TRBV19 to TRBJ2-2; D possibly corresponds to TRBD1 (6 bases). The CDR3 has 15 amino acids. The V end lost 4 bases, the J end lost 4 bases, and 13 bases lay between the germline ends. Looked up from germline, CDR1 is LNHDA and CDR2 is SQIVND (reference sequence). CDR3: CASSNTGISTGELFF. The DNA of the CDR3 is TGTGCCAGTAGTAATACAGGGATTAGCACCGGGGAGCTGTTTTTT.

This clone appeared a few times. The chain combines TRBV5-4 with TRBJ2-2; 9 positions match TRBD1. This CDR3 is 15 amino acids long. V dropped 0 bases and J dropped 3; count of bases not matched to a gene: 0. Germline V gene sequence: CDR1 SGHNT, CDR2 YYREEE (reference sequence). CDR3 sequence: CASSLGTGDTGELFF. The DNA for the CDR3 is TGTGCCAGCAGCTTGGGGACAGGGGACACCGGGGAGCTGTTTTTT.

This clone was observed a few times. The chain employs TRBV7-2 and TRBJ1-1; D is unclear. The germline V gene encodes CDR1 SGHTA and CDR2 FQGNSA. V lost 0 bases to trimming and J lost 1 base, with 3 bases between them. The CDR3 is 13 residues long. Here the CDR3 DNA reads TGTGCCAGCAGCTTAGCGAGGAACACTGAAGCTTTCTTT. Translating it yields CASSLARNTEAFF.

The chain combines TRBV10-3 with TRBJ2-1; no clear D. The CDR3 is 15 amino acids. Germline CDR1 ENHRY, CDR2 SYGVKD. Trimming took 2 bases from V and 5 from J, leaving 13 bases between them. CDR3 amino acids: CAISEDGDGNNEQFF. The CDR3 nucleotides read TGTGCCATCAGTGAGGATGGCGATGGTAACAATGAGCAGTTCTTC.

The V call is TRBV29-1, the J call TRBJ2-3; 9 positions agree with TRBD2. Germline CDR1 and CDR2: SQVTM and ANQGSEA. The CDR3 sequence is 15 residues long. Trimming cost V 0 bases and J 3 bases; bases outside gene matches: 4. CDR3 DNA sequence: TGCAGCGTTGAAGATCGCGGGAGGGGGACAGATACGCAGTATTTT. Its translation is CSVEDRGRGTDTQYF.

This clone has only one observation. The chain uses TRBV29-1 and TRBJ2-7; 14 nucleotides align to TRBD2. Unmatched junction bases numbered 16, after V lost 5 bases and J lost 7 bases. The CDR3 covers 17 residues. The germline V gene has CDR1 SQVTM and CDR2 ANQGSEA. The CDR3 DNA is TGCAGCGTTATACGGGGACTAGCGGGAGTCGGGGAAAGGGAGCAGTACTTC. Protein sequence: CSVIRGLAGVGEREQYF.

The rearrangement links TRBV19 to TRBJ2-7, with 8 bases fitting TRBD1. The CDR3 totals 15 residues. J lost 1 base, V lost 7 bases, and 9 bases had no gene match. Per germline, CDR1 LNHDA and CDR2 SQIVND (reference sequence). CDR3 protein: CASTHRTGFSYEQYF. In DNA, the CDR3 is TGTGCCAGTACCCATCGGACAGGGTTTTCCTACGAGCAGTACTTC. Supplemented by reference TRBV19 and TRBJ2-7, the full variable domain reads DGGITQSPKYLFRKEGQNVTLSCEQNLNHDAMYWYRQDPGQGLRLIYYSQIVNDFQKGDIAEGYSVSREKKESFPLTVTSAQKNPTAFYLCASTHRTGFSYEQYFGPGTRLTVT.

CDR3 loop: CASSLNTGQETQYF. CDR3 coding DNA: TGTGCCAGCAGCTTAAACACGGGACAAGAGACCCAGTACTTC. This chain links TRBV11-1 with TRBJ2-5; a weak D match, TRBD2 (5 bases). The CDR3 has 14 amino acids. Between the trimmed V and J ends, which lost 2 bases and 2 bases, there was a span of 9 bases. The germline CDR1 and CDR2 sequences are SGHAT and FQDESV (reference sequence).

The rearrangement joins TRBV28 to TRBJ1-2; 7 nucleotides match TRBD1. This CDR3 has 16 residues. Germline CDR1 is MDHEN and CDR2 is SYDVKM. The J segment lost 4 bases and the V segment lost 5 bases, leaving 13 bases of the junction unmatched. The CDR3 DNA sequence: TGTGCCAGCAGTGGCCCGGGACAGCAGCGGGGCTATGGCTACACCTTC. This gives the protein CASSGPGQQRGYGYTF.

The rearrangement links TRBV10-3 to TRBJ1-1, with 7 bases identical to TRBD1. J gave up 9 bases and V 6 bases, and 10 bases lay outside the gene matches. The CDR3 totals 13 residues. Germline assignment: CDR1 ENHRY and CDR2 SYGVKD. CDR3 residues: CAIRGQPFNQAFF. The CDR3 DNA reads as TGTGCCATCAGGGGACAGCCTTTTAACCAAGCTTTCTTT.